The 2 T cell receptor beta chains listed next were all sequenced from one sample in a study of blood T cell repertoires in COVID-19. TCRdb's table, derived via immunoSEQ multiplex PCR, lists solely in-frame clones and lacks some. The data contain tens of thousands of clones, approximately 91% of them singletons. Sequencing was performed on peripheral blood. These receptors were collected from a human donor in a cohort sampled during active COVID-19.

The chain's CDR3 is CASSSDRVGSNQPQHF. DNA of the CDR3: TGTGCCAGCTCATCGGACAGGGTAGGAAGCAATCAGCCCCAGCATTTT. The chain recombines TRBV18 with TRBJ1-5; the match to TRBD1 covers 8 bases. V shed 5 bases and J 1 base; nucleotides not matched to a gene: 7. Germline V gene data show CDR1 as KGHSH and CDR2 as LQKENI. The CDR3 totals 16 residues. Combining the CDR3 with reference TRBV18 and TRBJ1-5 gives the whole variable domain NAGVMQNPRHLVRRRGQEARLRCSPMKGHSHVYWYRQLPEEGLKFMVYLQKENIIDESGMPKERFSAEFPKEGPSILRIQQVVRGDSAAYFCASSSDRVGSNQPQHFGDGTRLSIL.

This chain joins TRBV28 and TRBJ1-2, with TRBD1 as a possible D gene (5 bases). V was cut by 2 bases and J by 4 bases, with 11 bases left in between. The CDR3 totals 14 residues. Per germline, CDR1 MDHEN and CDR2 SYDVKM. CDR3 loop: CASSLTTEVYGYTF. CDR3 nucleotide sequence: TGTGCCAGCAGTTTAACGACAGAAGTCTATGGCTACACCTTC.